The 21 T cell receptor beta chains reported below all come from one sample, sequenced in a study of CD8+ T cells in alopecia areata. Following extraction, RNA underwent reverse transcription to cDNA, which served as the sequencing template. Sequencing was performed with immunoSEQ multiplex PCR; in TCRdb, only in-frame clones are kept and a portion is missing. The table records approximately 140,000 clones, 86% of them present only once. Regarding treatment: oral pan-JAK inhibitor, 5-10 mg twice daily. The sequencing used CD8+ T cells sorted from blood, collected at week 4, from a patient treated with tofacitinib. These receptors all come from a human donor with alopecia areata.

The chain has TRBV13 and TRBJ2-7; D call uncertain. The CDR3 is made up of 13 amino acids. The germline V gene has CDR1 PRHDT and CDR2 FYEKMQ (reference sequence). Deletions cut 3 bases from V and 1 base from J, with 7 bases between. The CDR3 sequence is CASSLGSSYEQYF. In nucleotides, the CDR3 is TGTGCCAGCAGCTTGGGATCATCCTACGAGCAGTACTTC.

CDR3: CAISEQGAFTEAFF. The CDR3 region has the DNA TGTGCCATCAGCGAACAGGGGGCGTTCACTGAAGCTTTCTTT. The rearrangement uses TRBV10-3 and TRBJ1-1; TRBD1 matches at 9 bases. This CDR3 spans 14 amino acids. The germline V gene encodes CDR1 ENHRY and CDR2 SYGVKD. V gave up 6 bases and J gave up 4 bases; unmatched junction bases: 6.

This clone was seen just once. The rearrangement links TRBV5-1 to TRBJ1-1, with a tentative D call TRBD1 (6 bases). Trimming removed 4 bases from V and 4 bases from J, with 14 bases in between. CDR3 length: 14 amino acids. The germline V gene has CDR1 SGHRS and CDR2 YFSETQ. CDR3: CASSEGNRATEAFF. The DNA of the CDR3 is TGCGCCAGCAGCGAGGGGAACAGGGCCACTGAAGCTTTCTTT.

CDR3 sequence reads: CASSPPGGGYYNEQFF. Here the CDR3 DNA reads TGTGCCAGCAGCCCCCCGGGGGGCGGGTACTACAATGAGCAGTTCTTC. V gene TRBV9 combines with J gene TRBJ2-1; the D gene is possibly TRBD2 (7 bases). The CDR3 has 16 residues. The V end was cut by 4 bases, the J end by 3 bases, with 17 bases between. The germline CDR1 and CDR2 sequences are SGDLS and YYNGEE.

The chain combines TRBV6-4 with TRBJ2-3, with TRBD2 matching 10 bases. The ends lost 0 bases at V and 0 bases at J; junction bases unmatched: 0. The germline gives CDR1 MRHNA, CDR2 SNTAGT. CDR3 length: 16 residues. The CDR3 sequence: CASSDSTSGSTDTQYF. The CDR3 bases are TGTGCCAGCAGTGACTCGACTAGCGGGAGCACAGATACGCAGTATTTT.

Turning to this clone: The same CDR3 also results from other DNA sequences found in this sample. This chain joins TRBV5-1 and TRBJ2-7; D not certain. Germline V gives CDR1 SGHRS, CDR2 YFSETQ. The CDR3 covers 12 residues. V lost 1 base, J lost 2 bases, and 4 bases lay in between. The chain's CDR3 is CASSLRAYEQYF. CDR3 DNA: TGCGCCAGCAGCTTGCGAGCCTACGAGCAGTACTTC.

The chain links TRBV7-8 to TRBJ2-7; 8 bases fit TRBD1. V shed 5 bases, J shed 1 base, and the junction held 10 bases outside the gene matches. CDR3 length: 16 amino acids. The V gene's germline CDR1 is SGHVS and CDR2 FQNEAQ. Here the CDR3 DNA reads TGTGCCAGCAGCCCTGAATACGGGACAGGTTCCTACGAGCAGTACTTC. As protein: CASSPEYGTGSYEQYF.

V is TRBV7-9 and J is TRBJ1-2, with TRBD1 identical over 7 bases. The V and J ends lost 5 bases and 6 bases, in that order; junction bases with no gene match: 15. The CDR3 contains 16 residues. Per germline, CDR1 SEHNR and CDR2 FQNEAQ (reference sequence). CDR3 nucleotides: TGTGCCAGCAGCCTTAGCACTACGGACAGGCTCGATGGCTACACCTTC. Its protein is CASSLSTTDRLDGYTF.

This CDR3 reads CAAGARASGELFF. In nucleotides, the CDR3 is TGTGCCGCCGGGGCGAGGGCCAGCGGGGAGCTGTTTTTT. The chain couples TRBV30 to TRBJ2-2, with D possibly called TRBD1 or TRBD2 (5 bases each). V was trimmed by 8 bases and J by 7 bases, leaving 17 bases between them. CDR1 is GTSNPN and CDR2 is SVGIG in the germline V gene (reference sequence). The CDR3 has 13 residues.

This clone was counted a single time. V is TRBV9 and J is TRBJ2-3; D might be TRBD2 (9 bases). The CDR3 extends over 16 amino acids. Germline CDR1 is SGDLS and CDR2 is YYNGEE. Trimming took 4 bases from V and 2 from J, leaving 17 bases between them. The CDR3 DNA is TGTGCCAGCAGCCCAGGGGGCGGGGGGGCCACAGATACGCAGTATTTT. This gives the protein CASSPGGGGATDTQYF.

The chain couples TRBV11-1 to TRBJ2-7; D call uncertain. From germline, CDR1 is SGHAT and CDR2 FQDESV (reference sequence). The V gene lost 5 bases and the J gene lost 1 base, with 9 bases spanning the gap. There are 13 residues in the CDR3. CDR3 amino acids: CASSLTASYEQYF. The CDR3 nucleotides are TGTGCCAGCAGCCTTACCGCTTCCTACGAGCAGTACTTC.

A word on this clone: Other nucleotide sequences from this sample produce the same CDR3. The chain has TRBV20-1 and TRBJ1-1; D is uncertain. Germline CDR1 reads DFQATT; CDR2 reads SNEGSKA (reference sequence). Trimming removed 0 bases at V and 3 bases at J, with 2 bases between. The CDR3 spans 11 residues. This chain's CDR3 is CSARDYTEAFF. The CDR3 DNA follows: TGCAGTGCTAGAGACTACACTGAAGCTTTCTTT.

This rearrangement joins TRBV4-1 to TRBJ2-7; D remains ambiguous. V lost 3 bases and J 1 base, leaving 16 bases between the germline ends. Germline values: CDR1 MGHRA, CDR2 YSYEKL. The CDR3 contains 16 residues. Written as DNA, the CDR3 is TGCGCCAGCAGCCATATGGCGGTGGTGTCGTCCTACGAGCAGTACTTC. Translation gives CASSHMAVVSSYEQYF.

The CDR3 nucleotides read TGTGCCAGCAGCGTAGGAGGAGCGGCCTACAATGAGCAGTTCTTC. Its translation is CASSVGGAAYNEQFF. The chain joins TRBV9 to TRBJ2-1; D possibly corresponds to TRBD2 (5 bases). The CDR3 runs 15 residues. V was cut by 0 bases and J by 2 bases, with 9 bases left in between. Germline lookup yields CDR1 SGDLS and CDR2 YYNGEE. The full variable domain, rest sourced from reference TRBV9 and TRBJ2-1, is DSGVTQTPKHLITATGQRVTLRCSPRSGDLSVYWYQQSLDQGLQFLIQYYNGEERAKGNILERFSAQQFPDLHSELNLSSLELGDSALYFCASSVGGAAYNEQFFGPGTRLTVL.

V usage is TRBV6-5 and J usage is TRBJ2-7, with a possible D match to TRBD2 (6 bases). CDR3 size: 14 residues. V lost 0 bases and J lost 2, with 8 bases in between. The V gene's germline CDR1 is MNHEY and CDR2 SVGAGI. In DNA, the CDR3 is TGTGCCAGCAGTTACTCTACGGGAGCCTACGAGCAGTACTTC. Protein product: CASSYSTGAYEQYF.

This clone was seen a handful of times. The chain links TRBV11-2 to TRBJ2-3, with 8 bases aligning to TRBD2. This CDR3 has 14 amino acids. CDR1 and CDR2 from the germline V gene are SGHAT and FQNNGV. The J segment lost 2 bases and the V segment lost 9 bases, leaving 7 bases of the junction unmatched. CDR3 in DNA: TGTGCCAGTGAATCGGGAGGGTTCACAGATACGCAGTATTTT. Translation: CASESGGFTDTQYF.

The chain couples TRBV29-1 to TRBJ1-1, with a possible D match to TRBD1 (5 bases). The length of the CDR3 is 14 residues. The germline V and J ends were trimmed by 7 bases and 1 base, with 16 bases remaining between them. CDR1 is SQVTM, CDR2 ANQGSEA, per germline. DNA for the CDR3: TGCAGCGCTCAACGAAACCAGGGGAACACTGAAGCTTTCTTT. Its protein product is CSAQRNQGNTEAFF.

The chain has TRBV29-1 and TRBJ2-1; 11 positions match TRBD2. Germline CDR1 SQVTM, CDR2 ANQGSEA. This CDR3 comprises 14 residues. J lost 5 bases, V lost 6 bases, and 6 bases had no gene match. DNA of the CDR3: TGCAGCGTACGGGGACTAGCGGACCACAATGAGCAGTTCTTC. The encoded protein is CSVRGLADHNEQFF.

The chain carries TRBV27 and TRBJ1-5, with TRBD1 as a possible D gene (5 bases). Germline lookup yields CDR1 MNHEY and CDR2 SMNVEV (reference sequence). The V gene lost 6 bases and the J gene lost 3 bases, with 21 bases spanning the gap. The CDR3 extends over 17 amino acids. DNA for the CDR3: TGTGCCAGCAGACCGCTACCTGACAGAGTGACCAATCAGCCCCAGCATTTT. Translating gives CASRPLPDRVTNQPQHF.

This chain links TRBV2 with TRBJ2-7, with 15 nucleotides matching TRBD2. This CDR3 contains 17 residues. Trimming at V came to 7 bases and at J to 0 bases, leaving 7 bases not matched to a gene. In germline, CDR1 is SNHLY, CDR2 FYNNEI. The CDR3 DNA reads as TGTGCCAGCACCATCGGGACTAGCGGGAGGAGCTCCTACGAGCAGTACTTC. It codes for CASTIGTSGRSSYEQYF.

The J gene is TRBJ2-1, the V gene TRBV29-1, with 8 bases lining up with TRBD1. V lost 4 bases and J lost 0; bases outside the gene matches: 8. Germline V gene lookup returns CDR1 SQVTM and CDR2 ANQGSEA. The CDR3 contains 16 residues. The CDR3 loop is CSVGGQAWGSYNEQFF. The CDR3 DNA is TGCAGCGTTGGGGGACAGGCTTGGGGCTCCTACAATGAGCAGTTCTTC.